The rows below give T cell receptor beta chains drawn from one sample of a study of blood T cells in healthy people across ages. From the 5' RACE reads, TCRdb called clonotypes with MiXCR, one entry per CDR3 protein. Found here are around 620,000 distinct CDR3 sequences, about 26% of them singletons; the top ten hold less than 20%. What was sequenced was blood. The receptor set was obtained from a woman aged 65 to 85 in good health. Each CDR3 is given with its conserved first and last residue. The order of the fields is J gene, D gene, clone size, V gene, CDR3 DNA, CDR3 protein. A D gene is named only where the DNA matches it firmly. Clone size appears in some rows only: once, few, many, or a class for an expanded clone.

TRBJ1-5 | . | few | TRBV27 | TGTGCCAGCAGGGTCCTTAATAGCAATCAGCCCCAGCATTTT | CASRVLNSNQPQHF
TRBJ2-7 | . | . | TRBV27 | TGTGCCAGCAGCTCCCAGGGCGGGACAGTGAAGCAGTACTTC | CASSSQGGTVKQYF
TRBJ2-5 | . | . | TRBV4-1 | TGCGCCAGCAGCCAAGAAGCCCAGCAGACCCAGTACTTC | CASSQEAQQTQYF
TRBJ1-6 | . | . | TRBV5-1 | TGCGCCAGCAGTTCGGGCCACAGGAGCTCCTATAATTCACCCCTCCACTTT | CASSSGHRSSYNSPLHF
TRBJ1-3 | . | few | TRBV5-1 | TGCGCCAGCAGCTTATCTACAGTCTTCTCTGGAAACACCATATATTTT | CASSLSTVFSGNTIYF
TRBJ2-2 | . | many | TRBV20-1 | TGCAGTGCAGCTACATGGGTAGATGGCACCGGGGAGCTGTTTTTT | CSAATWVDGTGELFF
TRBJ1-2 | . | . | TRBV13 | TGTGCCAGCAGTCAGACGGGCCGACCGGAGGGCTACACCTTC | CASSQTGRPEGYTF
TRBJ2-1 | TRBD2 | . | TRBV5-5 | TGTGCCAGCAGCTTGGCCGGGACTAGCTTACGATATGAGCAGTTCTTC | CASSLAGTSLRYEQFF
TRBJ2-3 | . | . | TRBV7-9 | TGTGCCAGCCTTACAACGGGAACAGATACGCAGTATTTT | CASLTTGTDTQYF
TRBJ2-3 | . | few | TRBV29-1 | TGCAGCGCCAAAGGTGACACAGATACGCAGTATTTT | CSAKGDTDTQYF
TRBJ2-1 | TRBD2 | . | TRBV12-3/TRBV12-4 | TGTGCCAGCAGTCCGAGGACTAGCGGGAGCGACAATGAGCAGTTCTTC | CASSPRTSGSDNEQFF
TRBJ2-7 | TRBD1 | few | TRBV29-1 | TGCAGCGCCCTAAGGGGGACAGGGAGCTCCTACGAGCAGTACTTC | CSALRGTGSSYEQYF
TRBJ1-3 | . | . | TRBV7-2 | TGTGCCAGCAGCCTAGGGTTGAGGCGAGGAAACACCATATATTTT | CASSLGLRRGNTIYF
TRBJ1-3 | . | . | TRBV6-6 | TGTGCCAGCAGGCAGACCTCTGGAAACACCATATATTTT | CASRQTSGNTIYF
TRBJ2-7 | . | . | TRBV2 | TGTGCCAGCGGGAGGGGGGCGCGGCTACTCTACGAGCAGTACTTC | CASGRGARLLYEQYF
TRBJ1-2 | . | . | TRBV5-1 | TGCGCCAGCAGCCAAACCCCCGGGGCCAACTATGGCTACACCTTC | CASSQTPGANYGYTF
TRBJ1-2 | . | . | TRBV6-5 | TGTGCCAGCAGTTACGGCAACTATGGAGGCGGCTACACCTTC | CASSYGNYGGGYTF
TRBJ2-1 | . | once | TRBV7-2 | TGTGCCAGCAGCGCTGCAGCCAGCTCCTACAATGAGCAGTTCTTC | CASSAAASSYNEQFF
TRBJ2-5 | TRBD2 | . | TRBV11-2 | TGTGCCGGCAGCTTAGATTGGGGCGGGACTAGAGAGACCCAGTACTTC | CAGSLDWGGTRETQYF
TRBJ1-2 | . | . | TRBV25-1 | TGTGCCAGCAGTGAATACCAGGTCAACTATGGCTACACCTTC | CASSEYQVNYGYTF
TRBJ2-3 | . | . | TRBV7-2 | TGTGCCAGCAGCCCGAGCTTTCGCACAGATACGCAGTATTTT | CASSPSFRTDTQYF